This T cell receptor (beta chain) was recovered during a study of blood T cell repertoires in COVID-19. The V end was cut by 6 bases, the J end by 1 base, with 10 bases between. Per germline, CDR1 SGHTA and CDR2 FQGTGA. The CDR3 consists of 15 residues. This clone has just one count. Libraries were prepared by immunoSEQ multiplex PCR; TCRdb keeps only in-frame clonotypes and omits some of them. The sample consists of roughly 120,000 clones, 85% to 90% of them appearing once. This sequence joins TRBV7-3 and TRBJ2-6; no definite D call. The sequencing sample was made of peripheral blood. The TCR originated in a man aged 60 to 69 with acute or convalescent COVID-19. The chain's CDR3 is CASRSSGSGANVLTF. The CDR3 region has the DNA TGTGCCAGCAGAAGCTCGGGTTCTGGGGCCAACGTCCTGACTTTC.